These 28 T cell receptor beta chains were all obtained from the same sample, sequenced in a study of cytomegalovirus exposure and HLA in healthy donors. PCR involved 60 Vbeta and 13 Jbeta primers. Measured with immunoSEQ multiplex PCR; TCRdb has only the in-frame clones, and not every one. The data show some 140,000 clones, with 65% to 80% seen just once and over 2.5% held by the top ten. Sequencing was carried out using PBMCs. These receptors all stem from a man between 40 and 49 years old in good health and CMV-seronegative.

This sequence joins TRBV27 and TRBJ1-2; TRBD1 matches at 8 bases. V shed 5 bases, J shed 6 bases, and the junction held 8 bases outside the gene matches. Germline CDR1 is MNHEY and CDR2 is SMNVEV (reference sequence). This CDR3 is built from 14 residues. The DNA of the CDR3 is TGTGCCAGCAGTCCAAGACAGGGGATACATGGCTACACCTTC. Its translation is CASSPRQGIHGYTF.

V is TRBV7-9 and J is TRBJ1-2; 8 bases agree with TRBD1. J lost 5 bases, V lost 4 bases, and 9 bases had no gene match. CDR1 and CDR2 from the germline V gene are SEHNR and FQNEAQ (reference sequence). This CDR3 has 15 residues. CDR3 bases: TGTGCCAGCAGCTCGGGACAGGCGGTTGGTTATGGCTACACCTTC. This codes for CASSSGQAVGYGYTF. The full variable domain, completed using reference TRBV7-9 and TRBJ1-2, is DTGVSQNPRHKITKRGQNVTFRCDPISEHNRLYWYRQTLGQGPEFLTYFQNEAQLEKSRLLSDRFSAERPKGSFSTLEIQRTEQGDSAMYLCASSSGQAVGYGYTFGSGTRLTVV.

The gene calls are TRBV9 and TRBJ1-2, with 9 positions matching TRBD1. The CDR3 has 18 amino acids. Germline assignment: CDR1 SGDLS and CDR2 YYNGEE. After removal of 4 bases from V and 2 bases from J, the junction contained 15 bases not matched to a gene. The CDR3 is CASSPQVGRTGANYGYTF. CDR3 in DNA: TGTGCCAGCAGCCCTCAAGTCGGTAGGACAGGGGCGAACTATGGCTACACCTTC.

The V and J genes are TRBV4-1 and TRBJ2-6; a weak D match, TRBD2 (5 bases). Germline CDR1 is MGHRA and CDR2 is YSYEKL. The CDR3 totals 18 residues. Trimming took off 0 bases at V and 0 bases at J, with 12 bases between the two ends. This CDR3 is CASSQDTAADSGANVLTF. The CDR3 DNA sequence: TGCGCCAGCAGCCAAGATACAGCGGCCGACTCTGGGGCCAACGTCCTGACTTTC.

The V gene is TRBV6-5, the J gene TRBJ2-7; D may be TRBD2 (6 bases). CDR1 and CDR2 from the germline V gene are MNHEY and SVGAGI. V was clipped by 4 bases and J by 2 bases, with 15 bases between them. This CDR3 has 15 amino acids. The DNA of the CDR3 is TGTGCCAGCAGTTTTCTCCCCGGGGGTCCCTACGAGCAGTACTTC. Translating it yields CASSFLPGGPYEQYF.

This chain uses TRBV2 with TRBJ1-5, with 10 nucleotides matching TRBD1. V gave up 7 bases and J gave up 4 bases; unmatched junction bases: 7. The CDR3 runs 15 residues. The germline V gene encodes CDR1 SNHLY and CDR2 FYNNEI. The CDR3 loop reads CASKLGTGVNQPQHF. CDR3 sequence (DNA): TGTGCCAGCAAGCTCGGGACAGGGGTAAATCAGCCCCAGCATTTT.

The chain couples TRBV5-4 to TRBJ2-4, with TRBD2 matching 8 bases. Per the germline V gene, CDR1 is SGHNT and CDR2 is YYREEE (reference sequence). After removal of 6 bases from V and 6 bases from J, the junction contained 14 bases not matched to a gene. CDR3 length equals 16 residues. The CDR3: CASTPTGGADRNIQYF. The DNA for the CDR3 is TGTGCCAGCACCCCAACCGGGGGGGCCGATAGAAACATTCAGTACTTC.

The chain joins TRBV4-1 to TRBJ2-5; 13 bases agree with TRBD2. The germline V gene encodes CDR1 MGHRA and CDR2 YSYEKL. Trimming took 1 base from V and 5 from J; bases not matched to a gene: 10. The CDR3 consists of 18 residues. This CDR3 is CASSQGGLAGVQRETQYF. CDR3 bases: TGCGCCAGCAGCCAAGGTGGACTAGCGGGGGTCCAGAGGGAGACCCAGTACTTC.

The CDR3 DNA reads as TGTGCCAGCAGCGCTGAGGGTCGGTCTGGAAACACCATATATTTT. It codes for CASSAEGRSGNTIYF. This chain joins TRBV5-8 and TRBJ1-3, with unresolved D. With 4 bases removed from V and 1 base from J, the gap between germline ends came to 12 bases. Germline assignment: CDR1 SGHTS and CDR2 YDEGEE. The CDR3 runs to 15 residues.

The chain carries TRBV18 and TRBJ2-7, with 9 bases fitting TRBD1. V lost 2 bases to trimming and J lost 2 bases; unmatched junction nucleotides: 4. CDR1 KGHSH and CDR2 LQKENI come from the germline V gene. This CDR3 is built from 15 residues. The DNA for the CDR3 is TGTGCCAGCTCACCAGGGGACAGGGTAACCTACGAGCAGTACTTC. Its translation: CASSPGDRVTYEQYF.

The chain is built from TRBV6-5 and TRBJ2-1; TRBD2 aligns across 8 bases. The CDR3 has 12 residues. V lost 5 bases, J lost 10 bases, and 4 bases stayed unmatched. CDR1 is MNHEY, CDR2 SVGAGI, per germline. CDR3 sequence reads: CASSQIAGEQFF. Written as DNA, the CDR3 is TGTGCCAGCAGTCAGATAGCGGGAGAGCAGTTCTTC.

This CDR3 is CASGPGHRNTEAFF. CDR3 DNA sequence: TGCGCCAGCGGACCGGGACACAGGAACACTGAAGCTTTCTTT. The chain is built from TRBV5-1 and TRBJ1-1, with a possible D match to TRBD1 (6 bases). The V gene's germline CDR1 is SGHRS and CDR2 YFSETQ. The CDR3 is made up of 14 amino acids. Trimming cost V 7 bases and J 1 base, with 14 bases left between them.

The rearrangement links TRBV7-2 to TRBJ1-6; 8 bases agree with TRBD1. J was trimmed by 4 bases and V by 5 bases; bases with no gene match: 4. This CDR3 contains 15 residues. The germline CDR1 and CDR2 sequences are SGHTA and FQGNSA. The CDR3 loop is CASSPGQGYNSPLHF. The CDR3 coding sequence is TGTGCCAGCAGCCCCGGACAGGGTTATAATTCACCCCTCCACTTT.

The J gene is TRBJ1-1, the V gene TRBV11-2; no definite D call. The V end lost 3 bases, the J end lost 6 bases, and 11 bases lay between the germline ends. The CDR3 loop spans 13 amino acids. CDR1 and CDR2 (germline): SGHAT, FQNNGV. The CDR3 here is CASSLPGWAEAFF. The CDR3 DNA reads as TGTGCCAGCAGCTTGCCAGGTTGGGCTGAAGCTTTCTTT.

The sample holds a few counts of this clone. This sequence joins TRBV7-9 and TRBJ2-5; D is possibly TRBD1 (6 bases). V was shortened by 7 bases and J by 1 base, with 22 bases between the two germline ends. Germline CDR1 reads SEHNR; CDR2 reads FQNEAQ (reference sequence). CDR3 length: 17 amino acids. CDR3 loop: CASTGEGDGSTQETQYF. CDR3 DNA sequence: TGTGCCAGCACAGGGGAAGGGGACGGATCCACCCAAGAGACCCAGTACTTC.

V usage is TRBV9 and J usage is TRBJ2-3; the D is unclear. In germline, CDR1 is SGDLS, CDR2 YYNGEE. The CDR3 sequence is 14 residues long. The V end was cut by 0 bases, the J end by 0 bases, with 5 bases between. The CDR3 spells CASSVDLSTDTQYF. CDR3 nucleotides: TGTGCCAGCAGCGTAGATCTTAGCACAGATACGCAGTATTTT. The full variable domain, rest sourced from reference TRBV9 and TRBJ2-3, is DSGVTQTPKHLITATGQRVTLRCSPRSGDLSVYWYQQSLDQGLQFLIQYYNGEERAKGNILERFSAQQFPDLHSELNLSSLELGDSALYFCASSVDLSTDTQYFGPGTRLTVL.

This sequence joins TRBV5-4 and TRBJ2-7; 10 bases are shared with TRBD1. The CDR3 sequence is 16 residues long. Germline lookup yields CDR1 SGHNT and CDR2 YYREEE (reference sequence). J lost 1 base, V lost 5 bases, and 9 bases had no gene match. The CDR3 spells CASRLGGGQGSYEQYF. The CDR3 nucleotides are TGTGCCAGCAGATTAGGAGGGGGACAGGGGTCCTACGAGCAGTACTTC.

The CDR3 protein is CAITGVSYEQYF. CDR3 in DNA: TGTGCCATAACAGGGGTTTCCTACGAGCAGTACTTC. The rearrangement joins TRBV7-9 to TRBJ2-7, with TRBD1 identical over 7 bases. This CDR3 has 12 residues. The germline V gene encodes CDR1 SEHNR and CDR2 FQNEAQ (reference sequence). V shed 10 bases and J 1 base; nucleotides not matched to a gene: 4.

This chain joins TRBV28 and TRBJ2-7, with 8 bases lining up with TRBD2. The CDR3 sequence is 15 residues long. CDR1 is MDHEN, CDR2 SYDVKM, per germline. J lost 7 bases, V lost 2 bases, and 10 bases had no gene match. Here the CDR3 reads CASSLASGRAREQYF. The DNA for the CDR3 is TGTGCCAGCAGTTTAGCTTCCGGGAGGGCTCGGGAGCAGTACTTC.

The gene calls are TRBV6-5 and TRBJ2-5, with 10 bases matching TRBD2. CDR3 length: 16 amino acids. Trimming cost V 2 bases and J 4 bases; bases outside gene matches: 7. The germline gives CDR1 MNHEY, CDR2 SVGAGI. CDR3 in amino acids: CASSYDWASGGETQYF. Here the CDR3 DNA reads TGTGCCAGCAGTTACGACTGGGCTAGCGGGGGAGAGACCCAGTACTTC.

CDR3 nucleotides: TGTGCCAGCTCTCCGGGACTTGGGGAAAACTATGGCTACACCTTC. Amino acids: CASSPGLGENYGYTF. The rearrangement links TRBV18 to TRBJ1-2; TRBD1 is a possible D gene (5 bases). In germline, CDR1 is KGHSH, CDR2 LQKENI. V was shortened by 6 bases and J by 2 bases, with 16 bases between the two germline ends. The CDR3 is 15 residues long. The full variable domain, in which reference TRBV18 and TRBJ1-2 provide the parts outside the CDR3, is NAGVMQNPRHLVRRRGQEARLRCSPMKGHSHVYWYRQLPEEGLKFMVYLQKENIIDESGMPKERFSAEFPKEGPSILRIQQVVRGDSAAYFCASSPGLGENYGYTFGSGTRLTVV.

The CDR3 here is CASSLDTTDTQYF. DNA of the CDR3: TGCGCCAGCAGCCTGGACACCACAGATACGCAGTATTTT. The genes are TRBV5-1 and TRBJ2-3; D is possibly TRBD1 (5 bases). Trimming left V 4 bases short and J 2 bases short, with 8 bases between. This CDR3 has 13 residues. Germline loops: CDR1 SGHRS, CDR2 YFSETQ. Filled out from reference TRBV5-1 and TRBJ2-3, the complete variable domain reads KAGVTQTPRYLIKTRGQQVTLSCSPISGHRSVSWYQQTPGQGLQFLFEYFSETQRNKGNFPGRFSGRQFSNSRSEMNVSTLELGDSALYLCASSLDTTDTQYFGPGTRLTVL.

The chain links TRBV5-6 to TRBJ1-5, with D unclear. V lost 3 bases, J lost 5 bases, and 18 bases lay in between. CDR1 SGHDT and CDR2 YYEEEE come from the germline V gene. CDR3 size: 16 residues. The CDR3 spells CASSSYQSGLYQPQHF. The CDR3 DNA reads as TGTGCCAGCAGCTCTTACCAGTCAGGTCTCTATCAGCCCCAGCATTTT. Using reference TRBV5-6 and TRBJ1-5 for the parts outside the CDR3, the full variable domain is DAGVTQSPTHLIKTRGQQVTLRCSPKSGHDTVSWYQQALGQGPQFIFQYYEEEERQRGNFPDRFSGHQFPNYSSELNVNALLLGDSALYLCASSSYQSGLYQPQHFGDGTRLSIL.

The rearrangement uses TRBV10-3 and TRBJ1-5; TRBD1 matches at 7 bases. The CDR3 is 15 residues long. With V trimmed by 6 bases and J by 3 bases, 8 bases remained unmatched. Germline CDR1 reads ENHRY; CDR2 reads SYGVKD. The CDR3 DNA reads TGTGCCATCAGGCAATCAGGGGGTGACAATCAGCCCCAGCATTTT. Its protein is CAIRQSGGDNQPQHF.

This rearrangement joins TRBV7-9 to TRBJ1-5; D unresolved. CDR3 length: 12 amino acids. Germline CDR1 SEHNR, CDR2 FQNEAQ (reference sequence). Trimming removed 4 bases at V and 3 bases at J, with 4 bases between. CDR3 protein: CASSSLNQPQHF. The CDR3, as DNA: TGTGCCAGCAGCTCCCTCAATCAGCCCCAGCATTTT.

The chain carries TRBV6-5 and TRBJ1-2, with unresolved D. This CDR3 has 14 residues. Trimming stripped 0 bases from V and 2 bases from J, with 7 bases between. The germline V gene encodes CDR1 MNHEY and CDR2 SVGAGI. The CDR3 protein is CASSYSTGNYGYTF. For the CDR3, the DNA is TGTGCCAGCAGTTACTCGACGGGGAACTATGGCTACACCTTC.

A few counts support this clone. V gene TRBV15 combines with J gene TRBJ2-1, with 13 bases that match TRBD2. CDR1 is LNHNV, CDR2 YYDKDF, per germline (reference sequence). V lost 5 bases and J lost 0; bases outside the gene matches: 10. This CDR3 is built from 19 residues. CDR3 sequence (DNA): TGTGCCACCAGCCCGCGGTACGGACTAGCGGGAGACTCCTACAATGAGCAGTTCTTC. Its translation: CATSPRYGLAGDSYNEQFF.

As DNA, the CDR3 is TGTGCCAGCAGTTTTCTGGAGGGCCCGAGCAATGAGCAGTTCTTC. Residues: CASSFLEGPSNEQFF. The V gene is TRBV27, the J gene TRBJ2-1, with D maybe TRBD2 (6 bases). The length of the CDR3 is 15 residues. V lost 3 bases to trimming and J lost 6 bases, with 15 bases between them. Germline V gene lookup returns CDR1 MNHEY and CDR2 SMNVEV (reference sequence).